The T cell receptor beta chain described here comes from a study of PD-L1 blockade in urothelial cancer. Study as a whole: It was around 2014 that patients started atezolizumab at 1,200 mg intravenously every 3 weeks. Samples came from 3 weeks, at the second dose, and 6 weeks into treatment.

Study outcomes and limitations: Below-median pretreatment blood TCR clonality was associated with improved progression-free and overall survival.

Data came from immunoSEQ multiplex PCR; TCRdb stores just in-frame clones and leaves some out. The table records under 50,000 clones, approximately 90% of them present only once. Patients suffered from locally advanced or metastatic urothelial carcinoma. Germline V CDR1 and CDR2: SGHDT, YYEEEE. This CDR3 region has 15 residues. V was shortened by 1 base and J by 1 base, with 12 bases between the two germline ends. With respect to this clone: Its antigen is still unknown.

V is TRBV5-6 and J is TRBJ2-7; D is possibly TRBD1 (6 bases). Material: PBMCs, obtained around atezolizumab (anti-PD-L1) treatment. The receptor was isolated from a man aged 70-80 years with urothelial cancer. The CDR3 DNA is TGTGCCAGCAGCTTGTGGTCCAGGGGTTCCTACGAGCAGTACTTC. Its translation: CASSLWSRGSYEQYF.